The rows below give T cell receptor beta chains drawn from one sample of a study of T cell repertoires in cytomegalovirus infection. TCRdb itself ran the reads through MiXCR, one entry per CDR3 protein. The top ten clones hold around 8.7% of a sample with more than 250,000 distinct CDR3 sequences, roughly an eighth of them seen once. Material: PBMCs. Receptors originate from a human donor in good health (CMV status not recorded). Some clones in this sample may be carry-over from other donors' samples. CDR3s include the opening cysteine and the closing phenylalanine or tryptophan. The order of the fields is CDR3 DNA, CDR3 protein, D gene, J gene, V gene, CDR3 length, clone size. D genes are given only for firm matches. Part of the rows lack a size; the others show once, few, many or a class for expanded clones.

CDR3 DNA: TGTGCCAGCAGCGACAGGAGAAGCTACGAGCAGTACTTC
CDR3 protein: CASSDRRSYEQYF
D gene: .
J gene: TRBJ2-7
V gene: TRBV5-4
CDR3 length: 13
clone size: few

CDR3 DNA: TGTGCCAGCAGTTACTCGAGTACAGGGCACGAGCAGTACTTC
CDR3 protein: CASSYSSTGHEQYF
D gene: .
J gene: TRBJ2-7
V gene: TRBV6-5
CDR3 length: 14
clone size: many

CDR3 DNA: TGCGCCAGCAGCCTCTCTCCGGCAACTAATGAAAAACTGTTTTTT
CDR3 protein: CASSLSPATNEKLFF
D gene: .
J gene: TRBJ1-4
V gene: TRBV5-1
CDR3 length: 15
clone size: medium-sized

CDR3 DNA: TGTGCCAGCAGCGATTGGACAGGGGGCCCCGCAGATACGCAGTATTTT
CDR3 protein: CASSDWTGGPADTQYF
D gene: TRBD1
J gene: TRBJ2-3
V gene: TRBV7-3
CDR3 length: 16
clone size: many

CDR3 DNA: TGCGCCAGCAGCTTGGACGCGGGGGGGACCCCCTACGAGCAGTACTTC
CDR3 protein: CASSLDAGGTPYEQYF
D gene: TRBD2
J gene: TRBJ2-7
V gene: TRBV5-1
CDR3 length: 16
clone size: few

CDR3 DNA: TGTGCCATCAGTTTGGGTTTACATATGGAATCACCCCTCCACTTT
CDR3 protein: CAISLGLHMESPLHF
D gene: .
J gene: TRBJ1-6
V gene: TRBV10-3
CDR3 length: 15
clone size: .

CDR3 DNA: TGTGCCGTTCAACCGGGACAAAATCTTGGCGTGACTGAAGCTTTCTTT
CDR3 protein: CAVQPGQNLGVTEAFF
D gene: .
J gene: TRBJ1-1
V gene: TRBV7-9
CDR3 length: 16
clone size: few

CDR3 DNA: TGCAGCGTAAGGGGACCCGCTGAAAAACTGCTTTTT
CDR3 protein: CSVRGPAEKLLF
D gene: .
J gene: TRBJ1-4
V gene: TRBV29-1
CDR3 length: 12
clone size: .

CDR3 DNA: TGTGCCAGCAGCTACGGGACTTATCAAGAGACCCAGTACTTC
CDR3 protein: CASSYGTYQETQYF
D gene: .
J gene: TRBJ2-5
V gene: TRBV7-2
CDR3 length: 14
clone size: many

CDR3 DNA: TGTGCCAGCAGTTTCGTTGGCAGGGAGGCCTTAGAGACCCAGTACTTC
CDR3 protein: CASSFVGREALETQYF
D gene: .
J gene: TRBJ2-5
V gene: TRBV28
CDR3 length: 16
clone size: few

CDR3 DNA: TGTGCCAGTAGTATAGGGGGGCTACACAATGATGAGCAGTTCTTC
CDR3 protein: CASSIGGLHNDEQFF
D gene: .
J gene: TRBJ2-1
V gene: TRBV19
CDR3 length: 15
clone size: .

CDR3 DNA: TGTGCCAGCAGCTTAGCTAAAAGTCAAGAGACCCAGTACTTC
CDR3 protein: CASSLAKSQETQYF
D gene: .
J gene: TRBJ2-5
V gene: TRBV7-9
CDR3 length: 14
clone size: many

CDR3 DNA: TGCGCCAGCAGCTCGACTAGGAGGGAGACCCAGTACTTC
CDR3 protein: CASSSTRRETQYF
D gene: .
J gene: TRBJ2-5
V gene: TRBV5-1
CDR3 length: 13
clone size: few

CDR3 DNA: TGTGCCAGTAGTATTGGGCATCACACCGGGGAGCTGTTTTTT
CDR3 protein: CASSIGHHTGELFF
D gene: .
J gene: TRBJ2-2
V gene: TRBV19
CDR3 length: 14
clone size: few

CDR3 DNA: TGTGCCAGCATGACTCGAGAGACCCAGTACTTC
CDR3 protein: CASMTRETQYF
D gene: .
J gene: TRBJ2-5
V gene: TRBV2
CDR3 length: 11
clone size: .

CDR3 DNA: TGCAGTGCTAGAGATAAGGGTCGCGGGGGGGCCCTCTCCTACGAGCAGTACTTC
CDR3 protein: CSARDKGRGGALSYEQYF
D gene: TRBD2
J gene: TRBJ2-7
V gene: TRBV20-1
CDR3 length: 18
clone size: .

CDR3 DNA: TGCAGTGCCATATCGCCCACGACTAGCACAGATACGCAGTATTTT
CDR3 protein: CSAISPTTSTDTQYF
D gene: .
J gene: TRBJ2-3
V gene: TRBV20-1
CDR3 length: 15
clone size: many

CDR3 DNA: TGTGCCACCAGCAGACCAGAGGGGGGAGGACAGCCCCAGCATTTT
CDR3 protein: CATSRPEGGGQPQHF
D gene: .
J gene: TRBJ1-5
V gene: TRBV15
CDR3 length: 15
clone size: .

CDR3 DNA: TGCAGTGCTACGCCGGGGGGCGGGGGGAGCACAGATACGCAGTATTTT
CDR3 protein: CSATPGGGGSTDTQYF
D gene: TRBD2
J gene: TRBJ2-3
V gene: TRBV20-1
CDR3 length: 16
clone size: .

CDR3 DNA: TGTGCCAGCTTTGTGGGCCCGAGGGGCACTGAAGCTTTCTTT
CDR3 protein: CASFVGPRGTEAFF
D gene: .
J gene: TRBJ1-1
V gene: TRBV5-4
CDR3 length: 14
clone size: many

CDR3 DNA: TGTGCCAGCAGCTTGGGGATCCGAGAGACCCAGTACTTC
CDR3 protein: CASSLGIRETQYF
D gene: .
J gene: TRBJ2-5
V gene: TRBV5-5
CDR3 length: 13
clone size: many

CDR3 DNA: TGTGCCAGCAGCGACACTCTCTCCTACGAGCAGTACTTC
CDR3 protein: CASSDTLSYEQYF
D gene: .
J gene: TRBJ2-7
V gene: TRBV7-2
CDR3 length: 13
clone size: many

CDR3 DNA: TGCAGTGCTAGCGTCCTAGCCAAAAACATTCAGTACTTC
CDR3 protein: CSASVLAKNIQYF
D gene: .
J gene: TRBJ2-4
V gene: TRBV20-1
CDR3 length: 13
clone size: many

CDR3 DNA: TGTGCCAGCAGTGACGGGAGAGGATATGGCTACACCTTC
CDR3 protein: CASSDGRGYGYTF
D gene: .
J gene: TRBJ1-2
V gene: TRBV25-1
CDR3 length: 13
clone size: many

CDR3 DNA: TGTGCCAGCACTGGCTGGAGGGGCAACACTGAAGCTTTCTTT
CDR3 protein: CASTGWRGNTEAFF
D gene: .
J gene: TRBJ1-1
V gene: TRBV6-1
CDR3 length: 14
clone size: .

CDR3 DNA: TGTGCCAGCAGCCAAGCTACCGGGGAGCTGTTTTTT
CDR3 protein: CASSQATGELFF
D gene: .
J gene: TRBJ2-2
V gene: TRBV7-6
CDR3 length: 12
clone size: .

CDR3 DNA: TGTGCCAGCAGTGTAAAAGGAGGTGGGAGAAAGGACAATGAGCAGTTCTTC
CDR3 protein: CASSVKGGGRKDNEQFF
D gene: .
J gene: TRBJ2-1
V gene: TRBV2
CDR3 length: 17
clone size: many

CDR3 DNA: TGTGCCAGCAGCGGGACGGGACCCCATCGGGGCTATGGCTACACCTTC
CDR3 protein: CASSGTGPHRGYGYTF
D gene: .
J gene: TRBJ1-2
V gene: TRBV28
CDR3 length: 16
clone size: many

CDR3 DNA: TGTGCCAGCAGCCCCACCGGACAGGGGGACGAGCAGTACTTC
CDR3 protein: CASSPTGQGDEQYF
D gene: TRBD1
J gene: TRBJ2-7
V gene: TRBV11-1
CDR3 length: 14
clone size: .

CDR3 DNA: TGCAGCGTTCGTATAGAGACCCAGTACTTC
CDR3 protein: CSVRIETQYF
D gene: .
J gene: TRBJ2-5
V gene: TRBV29-1
CDR3 length: 10
clone size: .

CDR3 DNA: TGTGCCAGCAGCTCACTAAGCGGGAGAGGGTTAGAGACCCAGTACTTC
CDR3 protein: CASSSLSGRGLETQYF
D gene: TRBD2
J gene: TRBJ2-5
V gene: TRBV7-2
CDR3 length: 16
clone size: many